A single sample is the source of the 24 T cell receptor beta chains below, sequenced in a study of human T cells and chemical hapten exposure (dated by TCRdb to the early 2020s). The meaning of the sample's time point label: patch test 1, 2 weeks after DPC sensitization. The intended sense of this specimen's treatment or condition label: therapeutic diphenylcyclopropenone sensitization with weekly scalp DPC. The library was made by RACE. Sequenced on a NextSeq 500. Starting from the raw public reads, TCRdb applied fastp trimming at Q25, assembled clones with MiXCR and retained in-frame beta chains. Entries are consolidated by CDR3 protein sequence, retaining the most common genes and DNA. Counted in this sample were 150,000 to 200,000 distinct CDR3 sequences; about 20% of them appeared once. The leading ten clones occupy about 6.7% of the sample. The material was whole blood, obtained in connection with sensitization to the hapten diphenylcyclopropenone (DPC). The origin of the receptors is a woman in her forties or fifties with alopecia areata. Some clones in this sample may be carry-over from other donors' samples.

This clonotype has just a few counts. CDR3 sequence: CASRRSENYEQYF. The CDR3 DNA reads as TGTGCCAGTAGAAGGTCAGAGAACTACGAGCAGTACTTC. The rearrangement links TRBV2 to TRBJ2-7; D ambiguous. Germline assignment: CDR1 SNHLY and CDR2 FYNNEI. V dropped 9 bases and J dropped 3 bases, with 15 bases sitting between them. CDR3 length: 13 amino acids. The full variable domain, rest sourced from reference TRBV2 and TRBJ2-7, is EPEVTQTPSHQVTQMGQEVILRCVPISNHLYFYWYRQILGQKVEFLVSFYNNEISEKSEIFDDQFSVERPDGSNFTLKIRSTKLEDSAMYFCASRRSENYEQYFGPGTRLTVT.

The chain uses TRBV7-8 and TRBJ2-3; TRBD2 is a possible D gene (6 bases). Germline assignment: CDR1 SGHVS and CDR2 FQNEAQ. Trimming left V 11 bases short and J 0 bases short, with 24 bases between. The CDR3 spans 17 residues. The CDR3 bases are TGTGCCCTCAGCTTAAGATCGGCGGGACCGAGCACAGATACGCAGTATTTT. Translation gives CALSLRSAGPSTDTQYF.

This clonotype was seen a single time. The chain is built from TRBV5-1 and TRBJ2-5; a possible D gene is TRBD1 (5 bases). Between the trimmed V and J ends, which lost 4 bases and 4 bases, there was a span of 17 bases. The germline CDR1 and CDR2 sequences are SGHRS and YFSETQ. The CDR3 spans 15 residues. CDR3: CASSRTTGRVETQYF. The CDR3 DNA sequence: TGCGCCAGCAGCCGTACTACAGGACGGGTAGAGACCCAGTACTTC.

This clonotype has ten or more counts. This rearrangement joins TRBV29-1 to TRBJ1-1; 7 bases are a match to TRBD1. Germline V gene lookup returns CDR1 SQVTM and CDR2 ANQGSEA. The CDR3 sequence is 14 residues long. Here the CDR3 DNA reads TGCATCACAGTAGGGGGCTCAGGGAACACTGAAGCTTTCTTT. Its translation: CITVGGSGNTEAFF.

In its sample, this clonotype was seen a few times. V is TRBV15 and J is TRBJ2-6; TRBD2 matches at 7 bases. The CDR3 length is 15 residues. The trim removed 5 bases at V and 2 bases at J, leaving 3 bases unmatched. Per the germline V gene, CDR1 is LNHNV and CDR2 is YYDKDF (reference sequence). The CDR3 spells CATSPGGTGANVLTF. CDR3 DNA sequence: TGTGCCACCAGCCCGGGGGGAACTGGGGCCAACGTCCTGACTTTC. The full variable domain, its missing parts supplied by reference TRBV15 and TRBJ2-6, is DAMVIQNPRYQVTQFGKPVTLSCSQTLNHNVMYWYQQKSSQAPKLLFHYYDKDFNNEADTPDNFQSRRPNTSFCFLDIRSPGLGDTAMYLCATSPGGTGANVLTFGAGSRLTVL.

About this clonotype itself: Being one base from a much bigger clone, this may be a read error. The J gene is TRBJ1-1, the V gene TRBV7-9, with 8 nucleotides matching TRBD1. CDR3 length: 17 residues. Germline CDR1 SEHNR, CDR2 FQNEAQ (reference sequence). CDR3 nucleotides: TGTGTCAGCAGCCCCCTCAGGGGGCGCGAAAGGGACACTGAAGCTTTCTTT. Residues: CVSSPLRGRERDTEAFF.

This clonotype appeared a few times. CDR3 coding DNA: TGTGCCAGCAAACAGAGCGGGAGCACCTACAATGAGCAGTTCTTC. As protein: CASKQSGSTYNEQFF. The chain joins TRBV6-2 or TRBV6-3 to TRBJ2-1, with 8 nucleotides matching TRBD2. Trimming at V came to 7 bases and at J to 2 bases, leaving 7 bases not matched to a gene. The CDR3 runs 15 residues. Looked up from germline, CDR1 is MNHEY and CDR2 is SVGEGT.

The V call is TRBV7-9, the J call TRBJ1-5; no reliable D call. Germline CDR1 SEHNR, CDR2 FQNEAQ (reference sequence). CDR3 size: 13 residues. Between the trimmed V and J ends, which lost 3 bases and 4 bases, there was a span of 7 bases. CDR3 bases: TGTGCCAGCAGCTTCACAGATAATCAGCCCCAGCATTTT. Protein product: CASSFTDNQPQHF. The entire variable domain, with the rest obtained from reference TRBV7-9 and TRBJ1-5, is as follows: DTGVSQNPRHKITKRGQNVTFRCDPISEHNRLYWYRQTLGQGPEFLTYFQNEAQLEKSRLLSDRFSAERPKGSFSTLEIQRTEQGDSAMYLCASSFTDNQPQHFGDGTRLSIL.

This clonotype has a handful of counts. J is TRBJ2-7 and V is TRBV7-6, with 10 nucleotides matching TRBD2. The trim removed 1 base at V and 6 bases at J, leaving 9 bases unmatched. Germline V gene data show CDR1 as SGHVS and CDR2 as FNYEAQ. CDR3 length equals 16 residues. The CDR3 here is CASSLEASGSWSEQYF. The CDR3 nucleotides read TGTGCCAGCAGCTTAGAGGCTAGCGGGAGTTGGAGCGAGCAGTACTTC.

This clonotype has ten or more counts. The rearrangement joins TRBV3-1 to TRBJ1-1; 7 bases fit TRBD1. The junction had 8 bases not matched to a gene; V was cut back by 0 bases and J by 1 base. Germline values: CDR1 LGHDT, CDR2 YNNKEL (reference sequence). The CDR3 runs 17 residues. For the CDR3, the DNA is TGTGCCAGCAGCCAAGAAAGGGGGCTCACCTCGAACACTGAAGCTTTCTTT. It specifies CASSQERGLTSNTEAFF.

A few counts support this clonotype. DNA for the CDR3: TGCGCCAGCAGCTTGGGATCGGCAGTCCTCGAGCAGTACTTC. This gives the protein CASSLGSAVLEQYF. The chain carries TRBV5-1 and TRBJ2-7; D is uncertain. This CDR3 comprises 14 residues. Trimming removed 0 bases from V and 6 bases from J, with 13 bases in between. Germline lookup yields CDR1 SGHRS and CDR2 YFSETQ.

This clonotype has only a few counts. CDR3: CSAMTVPNYNEQFF. The CDR3 DNA reads as TGCAGTGCCATGACAGTTCCTAACTACAATGAGCAGTTCTTC. V gene TRBV20-1 combines with J gene TRBJ2-1; weak D call: TRBD1 (5 bases). The germline gives CDR1 DFQATT, CDR2 SNEGSKA (reference sequence). The CDR3 extends over 14 amino acids. V lost 6 bases and J lost 3, with 15 bases in between.

This chain uses TRBV9 with TRBJ2-3; D perhaps matches TRBD2 (5 bases). CDR1 is SGDLS and CDR2 is YYNGEE in the germline V gene. The CDR3 consists of 16 residues. V was trimmed by 0 bases and J by 3 bases, leaving 14 bases between them. The CDR3 bases are TGTGCCAGCAGCGTAGGAGGGATCCTAGCAACAGATACGCAGTATTTT. Its translation: CASSVGGILATDTQYF.

For this clonotype: A much larger clone lies a single base off, so this may be a read error. The J gene is TRBJ1-5, the V gene TRBV6-1; the D is unclear. The CDR3 is 15 amino acids. Germline loops: CDR1 MNHNS, CDR2 SASEGT. The CDR3 sequence: CASSEYGEENQPQNF. The CDR3 coding sequence is TGTGCCAGCAGTGAATATGGGGAGGAGAATCAGCCCCAGAATTTT.

The chain recombines TRBV11-2 with TRBJ2-1; 9 nucleotides line up with TRBD2. In germline, CDR1 is SGHAT, CDR2 FQNNGV. The V gene end was trimmed by 3 bases and the J gene end by 8 bases; junction bases not matched to a gene: 11. The CDR3 has 16 residues. CDR3 residues: CASSFQAGGFGDEQFF. In nucleotides, the CDR3 is TGTGCCAGCAGCTTTCAAGCGGGAGGATTTGGGGATGAGCAGTTCTTC.

This clonotype was seen a few times. The V and J genes are TRBV11-2 and TRBJ2-2; 7 bases are shared with TRBD2. There are 12 residues in the CDR3. CDR1 SGHAT and CDR2 FQNNGV come from the germline V gene. The ends lost 5 bases at V and 7 bases at J; junction bases unmatched: 1. The CDR3 sequence: CASSSGDGELFF. The CDR3, as DNA: TGTGCCAGCAGCAGCGGGGACGGGGAGCTGTTTTTT.

The chain has TRBV27 and TRBJ2-7; TRBD1 matches 10 bases. CDR1 is MNHEY and CDR2 is SMNVEV in the germline V gene (reference sequence). After removal of 8 bases from V and 2 bases from J, the junction contained 15 bases not matched to a gene. The CDR3 consists of 17 residues. CDR3 coding DNA: TGTGCCAGCTCCCCCCACGGGACAGGGGTTGTCGCCTACGAGCAGTACTTC. Protein: CASSPHGTGVVAYEQYF.

This chain uses TRBV29-1 with TRBJ2-2; unclear D gene. The V and J ends lost 6 bases and 3 bases respectively, with 5 bases between them. Per germline, CDR1 SQVTM and CDR2 ANQGSEA. The CDR3 sequence is 11 residues long. The CDR3 here is CSVRDTGELFF. CDR3 sequence (DNA): TGCAGCGTAAGGGACACCGGGGAGCTGTTTTTT.

This clonotype was seen many times. The chain joins TRBV20-1 to TRBJ1-2; D not certain. CDR1 is DFQATT and CDR2 is SNEGSKA in the germline V gene (reference sequence). Trimming shortened V by 1 base and J by 5 bases, and 8 bases separated the two germline ends. The CDR3 has 12 residues. The CDR3 spells CSARVQAYGYTF. The DNA for the CDR3 is TGCAGTGCTAGAGTGCAAGCATATGGCTACACCTTC.

J is TRBJ2-1 and V is TRBV3-1; a weak D match, TRBD2 (5 bases). CDR3 length: 16 amino acids. Germline-derived CDR1 and CDR2 are LGHDT and YNNKEL (reference sequence). V was shortened by 4 bases and J by 4 bases, with 17 bases between the two germline ends. CDR3 bases: TGTGCCAGCAGCCCAGGACTCTCCATACGATACAATGAGCAGTTCTTC. It is translated as CASSPGLSIRYNEQFF.

The rearrangement uses TRBV20-1 and TRBJ2-1; 9 bases fit TRBD2. V trimming: 6 bases; J trimming: 4 bases; junction bases outside the gene matches: 7. This CDR3 is built from 14 residues. Germline V gene sequence: CDR1 DFQATT, CDR2 SNEGSKA (reference sequence). The CDR3 reads CSAERREGYNEQFF. The CDR3 DNA follows: TGCAGTGCGGAGCGGCGGGAGGGGTACAATGAGCAGTTCTTC.

The CDR3 protein is CASSSRQGGQPQHF. The CDR3 DNA sequence: TGTGCCAGCAGCTCGCGACAGGGCGGACAGCCCCAGCATTTT. The V gene is TRBV7-2, the J gene TRBJ1-5; TRBD1 aligns across 7 bases. Losses at the gene ends were 4 bases for V and 7 bases for J; bases not matched to a gene: 7. The germline CDR1 and CDR2 sequences are SGHTA and FQGNSA. This CDR3 has 14 amino acids.

This clonotype was recorded many times. The chain is built from TRBV10-3 and TRBJ1-6; D might be TRBD1 (6 bases). Germline CDR1 ENHRY, CDR2 SYGVKD. Between the trimmed V and J ends, which lost 4 bases and 11 bases, there was a span of 15 bases. The CDR3 length is 14 residues. CDR3 DNA: TGTGCCATCAGTGCACAGGGTGGAAGTACACCCCTCCACTTT. Its translation: CAISAQGGSTPLHF.

The table lists this clonotype with a few counts. The chain employs TRBV28 and TRBJ1-6; 8 bases are shared with TRBD1. With 3 bases clipped from V and 8 bases from J, the junction kept 3 bases outside the gene matches. CDR3 length: 14 amino acids. Germline-derived CDR1 and CDR2 are MDHEN and SYDVKM. The CDR3 DNA sequence: TGTGCCAGCAGTTTGGGGACAGGATATTCACCCCTCCACTTT. Protein product: CASSLGTGYSPLHF.